The 21 T cell receptor beta chains given below trace back to one sample, sequenced in a study of vaccination and CD4 T cells after COVID-19. The Oncomine TCR Beta short-read assay was what sequenced the DNA obtained from cultured CD4+ T cells. TCRdb processed the PCR reads anew with MiXCR; each CDR3 protein has one entry. Of roughly 18,000 distinct CDR3 sequences in the sample, approximately 52% were seen once. These TCRs' antigens remain unknown. The treatment here: roughly 10-day PBMC culture with coronavirus spike peptide pools or control peptides (ViraFEST assay). Input material: CD4+ T cells from blood, cultured in vitro. The receptors stem from a human donor who had recovered from COVID-19.

The chain combines TRBV27 with TRBJ1-1; 7 bases align to TRBD1. Germline values: CDR1 MNHEY, CDR2 SMNVEV (reference sequence). The CDR3 is made up of 16 amino acids. The V segment lost 5 bases and the J segment 0 bases; nucleotides outside the gene matches: 9. The CDR3 DNA sequence: TGTGCCAGCAGTCCCCGGACAGGTAACATGAACACTGAAGCTTTCTTT. The encoded protein is CASSPRTGNMNTEAFF.

This clonotype has only a few counts. This CDR3 is CASSFGGTQYF. CDR3 DNA: TGTGCCAGCAGCTTTGGTGGTACGCAGTATTTT. This chain uses TRBV6-4 with TRBJ2-3; D not certain. This CDR3 has 11 amino acids. V was shortened by 6 bases and J by 8 bases, with 9 bases between the two germline ends. Germline values: CDR1 MRHNA, CDR2 SNTAGT.

The gene calls are TRBV25-1 and TRBJ1-2; weak D call: TRBD1 (6 bases). The CDR3 is made up of 13 amino acids. Germline V lookup: CDR1 MGHDK, CDR2 SYGVNS. Trimming pared 5 bases from V and 4 bases from J, leaving 11 bases between. CDR3 DNA sequence: TGTGCCAGCAGTAAACAGGGAACCTATGGCTACACCTTC. The encoded protein is CASSKQGTYGYTF.

V usage is TRBV20-1 and J usage is TRBJ2-7; 8 nucleotides line up with TRBD1. Germline CDR1 DFQATT, CDR2 SNEGSKA (reference sequence). This CDR3 region has 13 residues. V trimming: 3 bases; J trimming: 0 bases; junction bases outside the gene matches: 1. The chain's CDR3 is CSARDRASYEQYF. The CDR3 coding sequence is TGCAGTGCTAGGGACAGGGCCTCCTACGAGCAGTACTTC.

The chain joins TRBV28 to TRBJ2-7; a possible D gene is TRBD2 (5 bases). The CDR3 spans 16 residues. Trimming cost V 5 bases and J 2 bases, with 19 bases left between them. Per the germline V gene, CDR1 is MDHEN and CDR2 is SYDVKM. The CDR3 protein is CASSPNRWTGPYEQYF. In DNA form, the CDR3 reads TGTGCCAGCAGTCCAAACCGTTGGACTGGCCCCTACGAGCAGTACTTC.

This clonotype was seen a handful of times. The chain carries TRBV21-1 and TRBJ2-7; the D call in the table, TRBD2, was not verified against the DNA. TRBV21-1 is a listed pseudogene. CDR3 size: 13 residues. CDR3 nucleotides: TGTGCCACTCAAACCAGTAGCGGGGACGAGCAGTACTTC. It specifies CATQTSSGDEQYF.

In this sample, this clonotype turned up a few times. The chain carries TRBV7-9 and TRBJ1-2; D is ambiguous. The CDR3 extends over 15 amino acids. From germline, CDR1 is SEHNR and CDR2 FQNEAQ (reference sequence). V dropped 5 bases and J dropped 0 bases, with 13 bases sitting between them. The CDR3 DNA sequence: TGTGCCAGCAGCCAGGTGCTGATGGCTAACTATGGCTACACCTTC. As protein: CASSQVLMANYGYTF.

The chain joins TRBV2 to TRBJ2-7, with 8 bases identical to TRBD1. This CDR3 comprises 14 residues. In germline, CDR1 is SNHLY, CDR2 FYNNEI. V dropped 6 bases and J dropped 3; count of bases not matched to a gene: 7. The CDR3 loop is CASSSTTGGYEQYF. The CDR3 coding sequence is TGTGCCAGCAGCTCCACCACAGGGGGCTACGAGCAGTACTTC. The variable domain in full, completed from reference TRBV2 and TRBJ2-7, reads EPEVTQTPSHQVTQMGQEVILRCVPISNHLYFYWYRQILGQKVEFLVSFYNNEISEKSEIFDDQFSVERPDGSNFTLKIRSTKLEDSAMYFCASSSTTGGYEQYFGPGTRLTVT.

The chain carries TRBV20-1 and TRBJ2-1, with unresolved D. V was pared by 5 bases and J by 4 bases, with 12 bases between. The CDR3 consists of 13 residues. From germline, CDR1 is DFQATT and CDR2 SNEGSKA (reference sequence). The CDR3 DNA reads TGCAGTGCTCCCCCCCGGGTTTACAATGAGCAGTTCTTC. Amino acids: CSAPPRVYNEQFF.

This clonotype was counted between two and nine times. This rearrangement joins TRBV6-5 to TRBJ1-2; TRBD1 agrees at 7 bases. Per germline, CDR1 MNHEY and CDR2 SVGAGI. V shed 0 bases, J shed 5 bases, and the junction held 3 bases outside the gene matches. The CDR3 has 14 residues. The CDR3 region has the DNA TGTGCCAGCAGTTACTCGCAGGGGGTTTATGGCTACACCTTC. It translates to CASSYSQGVYGYTF.

The chain uses TRBV12-3 or TRBV12-4 and TRBJ1-5; TRBD1 aligns across 9 bases. V was pared by 2 bases and J by 9 bases, with 8 bases of the junction left unmatched. The length of the CDR3 is 15 residues. The CDR3 reads CASSLIGTGGMPQHF. The CDR3 DNA reads TGTGCCAGCAGTTTAATCGGTACAGGGGGCATGCCCCAGCATTTT.

The V and J genes are TRBV12-3 or TRBV12-4 and TRBJ1-1; perhaps TRBD1 as D (5 bases). CDR3 length: 14 amino acids. V was pared by 6 bases and J by 3 bases, with 14 bases between. CDR3 loop: CASSLGQGYTEAFF. Written as DNA, the CDR3 is TGTGCCAGCAGCCTCGGGCAGGGATACACTGAAGCTTTCTTT.

This rearrangement joins TRBV2 to TRBJ2-2; possibly TRBD1 for D (6 bases). Germline V gene sequence: CDR1 SNHLY, CDR2 FYNNEI. This CDR3 is 15 amino acids long. V was pared by 8 bases and J by 0 bases, with 13 bases between. The CDR3 DNA is TGTGCCAGCGGACAGAAATCTCCGAACACCGGGGAGCTGTTTTTT. Protein sequence: CASGQKSPNTGELFF.

The chain employs TRBV6-1 and TRBJ2-7; 10 positions agree with TRBD2. Trimming removed 5 bases from V and 2 bases from J; junction bases left unmatched: 6. The CDR3 loop spans 15 amino acids. Germline assignment: CDR1 MNHNS and CDR2 SASEGT. CDR3 DNA sequence: TGTGCCAGCAGTCACGGGACTAGCGAAACCTACGAGCAGTACTTC. Amino acid sequence: CASSHGTSETYEQYF.

V is TRBV2 and J is TRBJ1-1; TRBD1 is a possible D gene (5 bases). This CDR3 is 11 amino acids long. Germline values: CDR1 SNHLY, CDR2 FYNNEI. V lost 6 bases, J lost 10 bases, and 12 bases lay in between. The CDR3 region is CASSSDRRAFF. CDR3 in DNA: TGTGCCAGCAGCTCCGACAGACGAGCTTTCTTT.

The chain combines TRBV19 with TRBJ1-1; 7 positions agree with TRBD1. V lost 6 bases and J lost 11; bases outside the gene matches: 9. CDR1 and CDR2 from the germline V gene are LNHDA and SQIVND (reference sequence). The CDR3 is 12 residues long. This CDR3 reads CASSNRQGWAFF. In DNA, the CDR3 is TGTGCCAGTAGCAACCGACAGGGCTGGGCTTTCTTT.

This chain joins TRBV30 and TRBJ1-1; 9 bases line up with TRBD1. This CDR3 is built from 14 residues. Per the germline V gene, CDR1 is GTSNPN and CDR2 is SVGIG (reference sequence). Germline trimming cut 0 bases from V and 4 bases from J; bases unmatched to any gene: 3. In DNA, the CDR3 is TGTGCCTGGAGTGTAAGACAGGGGGGCACTGAAGCTTTCTTT. Translating gives CAWSVRQGGTEAFF.

This chain joins TRBV6-1 and TRBJ2-7; the match to TRBD1 covers 9 bases. The CDR3 length is 14 residues. V lost 4 bases, J lost 4 bases, and 5 bases stayed unmatched. Germline V gene lookup returns CDR1 MNHNS and CDR2 SASEGT. The CDR3 DNA follows: TGTGCCAGCAGTGGCCCCGGGACAGGGTACGAGCAGTACTTC. Protein product: CASSGPGTGYEQYF.

This clonotype was observed a single time. V and J are TRBV7-6 and TRBJ1-4; D unresolved. V lost 5 bases and J lost 3, with 10 bases in between. Germline CDR1 SGHVS, CDR2 FNYEAQ. The length of the CDR3 is 14 residues. DNA of the CDR3: TGTGCCAGCAGCCTCCGAGGACCTAATGAAAAACTGTTTTTT. This encodes CASSLRGPNEKLFF. Full variable domain (outside the CDR3, taken from reference TRBV7-6 and TRBJ1-4): GAGVSQSPRYKVTKRGQDVALRCDPISGHVSLYWYRQALGQGPEFLTYFNYEAQQDKSGLPNDRFSAERPEGSISTLTIQRTEQRDSAMYRCASSLRGPNEKLFFGSGTQLSVL.

The chain recombines TRBV7-2 with TRBJ1-2; no firm D call. The germline CDR1 and CDR2 sequences are SGHTA and FQGNSA. The CDR3 totals 12 residues. V gave up 5 bases and J gave up 5 bases, with 9 bases separating them. The CDR3 bases are TGTGCCAGCAGCCCGAACAGTTATGGCTACACCTTC. This encodes CASSPNSYGYTF. Full variable domain (outside the CDR3, taken from reference TRBV7-2 and TRBJ1-2): GAGVSQSPSNKVTEKGKDVELRCDPISGHTALYWYRQSLGQGLEFLIYFQGNSAPDKSGLPSDRFSAERTGGSVSTLTIQRTQQEDSAVYLCASSPNSYGYTFGSGTRLTVV.

The chain couples TRBV6-2 or TRBV6-3 to TRBJ2-1; no firm D call. CDR3 length equals 12 residues. Trimming cost V 6 bases and J 9 bases, with 12 bases left between them. Germline CDR1 is MNHEY and CDR2 is SVGEGT. CDR3 sequence: CASSDPRGEQFF. The DNA for the CDR3 is TGTGCCAGCAGCGACCCCCGCGGTGAGCAGTTCTTC.